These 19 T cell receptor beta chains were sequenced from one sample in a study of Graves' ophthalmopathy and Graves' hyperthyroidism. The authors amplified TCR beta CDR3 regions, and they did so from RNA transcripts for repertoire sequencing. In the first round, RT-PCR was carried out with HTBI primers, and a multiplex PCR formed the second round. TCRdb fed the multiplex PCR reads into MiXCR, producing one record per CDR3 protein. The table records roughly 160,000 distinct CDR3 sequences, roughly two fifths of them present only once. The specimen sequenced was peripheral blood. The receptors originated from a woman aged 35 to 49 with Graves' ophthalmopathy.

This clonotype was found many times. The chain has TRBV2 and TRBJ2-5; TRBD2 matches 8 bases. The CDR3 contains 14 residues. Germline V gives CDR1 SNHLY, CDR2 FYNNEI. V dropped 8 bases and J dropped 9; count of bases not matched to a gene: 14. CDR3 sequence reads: CASAPDSGAGAQYF. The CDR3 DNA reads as TGTGCCAGCGCCCCCGATAGCGGGGCCGGGGCCCAGTACTTC. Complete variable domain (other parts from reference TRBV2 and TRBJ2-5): EPEVTQTPSHQVTQMGQEVILRCVPISNHLYFYWYRQILGQKVEFLVSFYNNEISEKSEIFDDQFSVERPDGSNFTLKIRSTKLEDSAMYFCASAPDSGAGAQYFGPGTRLLVL.

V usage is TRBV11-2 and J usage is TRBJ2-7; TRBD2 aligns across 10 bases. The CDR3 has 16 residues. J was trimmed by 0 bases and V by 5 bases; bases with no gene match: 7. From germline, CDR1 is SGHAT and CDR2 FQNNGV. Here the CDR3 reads CASSKREGKSSYEQYF. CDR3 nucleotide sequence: TGTGCCAGCAGCAAGCGGGAGGGGAAGAGCTCCTACGAGCAGTACTTC.

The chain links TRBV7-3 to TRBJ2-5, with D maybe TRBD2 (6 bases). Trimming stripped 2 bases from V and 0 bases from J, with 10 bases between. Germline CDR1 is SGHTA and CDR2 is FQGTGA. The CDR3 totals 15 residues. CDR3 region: CASSLGVADQETQYF. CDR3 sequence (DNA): TGTGCCAGCAGCTTAGGGGTAGCGGACCAAGAGACCCAGTACTTC.

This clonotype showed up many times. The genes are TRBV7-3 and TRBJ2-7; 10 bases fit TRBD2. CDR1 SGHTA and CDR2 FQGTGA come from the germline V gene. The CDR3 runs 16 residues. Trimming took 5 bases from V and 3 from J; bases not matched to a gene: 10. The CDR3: CASSTTGAGGLYEQYF. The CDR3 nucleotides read TGTGCCAGCAGCACAACGGGAGCGGGAGGGCTCTACGAGCAGTACTTC.

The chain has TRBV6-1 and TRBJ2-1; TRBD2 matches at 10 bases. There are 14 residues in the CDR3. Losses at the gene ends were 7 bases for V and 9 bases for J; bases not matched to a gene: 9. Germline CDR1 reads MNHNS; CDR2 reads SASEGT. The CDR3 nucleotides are TGTGCCAGCACCCGACTAGCGGGCGGGGGTGAGCAGTTCTTC. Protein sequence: CASTRLAGGGEQFF.

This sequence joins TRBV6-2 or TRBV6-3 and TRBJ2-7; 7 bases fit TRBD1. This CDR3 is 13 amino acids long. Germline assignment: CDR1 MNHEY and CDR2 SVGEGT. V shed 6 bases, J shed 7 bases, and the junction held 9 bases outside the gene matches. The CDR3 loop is CASRRDRVGEQYF. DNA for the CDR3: TGTGCCAGCAGACGTGACAGGGTAGGGGAGCAGTACTTC.

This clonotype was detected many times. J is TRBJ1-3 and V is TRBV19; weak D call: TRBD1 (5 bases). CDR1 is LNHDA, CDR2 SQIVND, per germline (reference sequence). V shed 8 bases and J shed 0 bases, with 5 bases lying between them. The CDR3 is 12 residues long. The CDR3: CASDSSGNTIYF. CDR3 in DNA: TGTGCCAGTGACAGCTCTGGAAACACCATATATTTT.

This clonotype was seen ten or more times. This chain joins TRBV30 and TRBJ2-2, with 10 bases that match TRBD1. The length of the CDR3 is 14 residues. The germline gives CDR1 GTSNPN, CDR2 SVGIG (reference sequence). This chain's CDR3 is CAMTKGQGTGELFF. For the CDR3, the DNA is TGTGCGATGACAAAGGGACAGGGGACCGGGGAGCTGTTTTTT.

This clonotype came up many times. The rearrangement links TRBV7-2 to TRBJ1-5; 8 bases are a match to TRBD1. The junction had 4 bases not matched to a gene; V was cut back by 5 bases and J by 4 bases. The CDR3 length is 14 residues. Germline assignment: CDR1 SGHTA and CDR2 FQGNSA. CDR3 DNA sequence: TGTGCCAGCAGCCAAGGACAGGGTAATCAGCCCCAGCATTTT. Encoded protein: CASSQGQGNQPQHF.

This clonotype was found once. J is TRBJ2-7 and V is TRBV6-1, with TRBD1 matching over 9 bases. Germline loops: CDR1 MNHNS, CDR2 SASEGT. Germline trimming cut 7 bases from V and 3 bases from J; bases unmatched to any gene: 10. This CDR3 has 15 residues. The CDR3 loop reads CASIEQGASLYEQYF. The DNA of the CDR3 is TGTGCCAGCATCGAACAGGGGGCTAGTCTCTACGAGCAGTACTTC.

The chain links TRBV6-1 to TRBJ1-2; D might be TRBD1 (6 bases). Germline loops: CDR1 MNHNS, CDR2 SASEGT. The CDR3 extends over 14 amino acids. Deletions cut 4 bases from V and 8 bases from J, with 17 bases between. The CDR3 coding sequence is TGTGCCAGCAGTGTAACACAGGGCGGAAGAGGCTACACCTTC. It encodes CASSVTQGGRGYTF.

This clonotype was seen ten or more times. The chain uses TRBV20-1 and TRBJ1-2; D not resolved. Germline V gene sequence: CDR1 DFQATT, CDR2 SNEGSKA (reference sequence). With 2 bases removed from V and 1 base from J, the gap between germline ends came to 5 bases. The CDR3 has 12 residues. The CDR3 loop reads CSARSSNYGYTF. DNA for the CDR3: TGCAGTGCTAGAAGCAGTAACTATGGCTACACCTTC.

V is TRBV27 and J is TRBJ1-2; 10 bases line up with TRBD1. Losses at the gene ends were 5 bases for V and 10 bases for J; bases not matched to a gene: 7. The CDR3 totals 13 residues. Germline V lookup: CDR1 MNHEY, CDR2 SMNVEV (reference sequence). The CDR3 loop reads CASSPTGTGAYTF. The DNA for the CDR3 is TGTGCCAGCAGTCCCACGGGGACAGGGGCCTACACCTTC.

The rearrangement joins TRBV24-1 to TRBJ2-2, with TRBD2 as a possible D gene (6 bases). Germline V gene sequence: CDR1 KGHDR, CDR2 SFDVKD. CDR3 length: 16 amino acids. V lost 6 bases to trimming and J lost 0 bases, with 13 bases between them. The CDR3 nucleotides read TGTGCCACCAGTATCTTAGGAGGGCCGAACACCGGGGAGCTGTTTTTT. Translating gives CATSILGGPNTGELFF.

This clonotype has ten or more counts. The CDR3, as DNA: TGCGCCAGCAGCACACCCAATGGGGCCAACGTCCTGACTTTC. It yields the protein CASSTPNGANVLTF. The chain is built from TRBV4-1 and TRBJ2-6; no firm D call. CDR1 and CDR2 (germline): MGHRA, YSYEKL. V was pared by 5 bases and J by 3 bases, with 8 bases between. This CDR3 region has 14 residues.

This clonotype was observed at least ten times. The CDR3, as DNA: TGCAGCGTTGACCGGACAGGGGGTGGCTATGGCTACACCTTC. It yields the protein CSVDRTGGGYGYTF. V usage is TRBV29-1 and J usage is TRBJ1-2; 10 nucleotides match TRBD1. This CDR3 spans 14 amino acids. The J segment lost 4 bases and the V segment lost 3 bases, leaving 5 bases of the junction unmatched. Looked up from germline, CDR1 is SQVTM and CDR2 is ANQGSEA.

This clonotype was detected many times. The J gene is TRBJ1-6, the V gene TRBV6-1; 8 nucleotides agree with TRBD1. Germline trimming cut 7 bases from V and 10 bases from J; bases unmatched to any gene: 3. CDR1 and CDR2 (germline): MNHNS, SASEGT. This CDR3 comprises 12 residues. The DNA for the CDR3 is TGTGCCAGCATGACAGGGGTCTCACCCCTCCACTTT. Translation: CASMTGVSPLHF.

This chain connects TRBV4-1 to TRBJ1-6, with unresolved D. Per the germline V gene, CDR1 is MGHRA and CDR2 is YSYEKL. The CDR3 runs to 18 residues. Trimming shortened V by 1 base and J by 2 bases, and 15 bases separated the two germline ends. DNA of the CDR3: TGCGCCAGCAGCCAAGCGTCGGGAGGTTTGGCCTATAATTCACCCCTCCACTTT. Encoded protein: CASSQASGGLAYNSPLHF.

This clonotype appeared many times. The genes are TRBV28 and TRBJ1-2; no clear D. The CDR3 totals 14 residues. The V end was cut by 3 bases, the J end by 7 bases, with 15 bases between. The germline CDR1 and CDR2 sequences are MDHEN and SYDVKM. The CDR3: CASSLLGWALGYTF. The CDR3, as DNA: TGTGCCAGCAGTTTGCTTGGATGGGCTCTTGGCTACACCTTC.